Listed here is a single TCR beta chain. Its specificity is unknown. This table comes from immunoSEQ multiplex PCR, and its TCRdb copy is limited to in-frame clones, with some not included. The table includes 50,000 or so clones, roughly 94% detected once. This specimen comes from a study of cytomegalovirus exposure and HLA in healthy donors. Study-wide results and limits: High sensitivity and specificity were reportedly achieved when the classifier diagnosed cytomegalovirus status. Cytomegalovirus association was assigned to over 150 TCR beta chains. Some public TCRs appeared in many individuals, while most sequences were rare.

The donors were members of the validation cohort comprising roughly 130 subjects, separate from the approximately 670-subject first cohort. The ends were cut back, 4 bases at V and 3 bases at J, with 16 bases in the middle. CDR1 and CDR2 from the germline V gene are MNHNS and SASEGT. The CDR3 is 15 amino acids. This receptor was taken from a young man in good health and CMV-seronegative. The genes are TRBV6-1 and TRBJ2-7, with D perhaps TRBD2 (6 bases). The sequenced sample was PBMCs. CDR3 sequence (DNA): TGTGCCAGCAGTGTCAGAATTGGGGGGAACTACGAGCAGTACTTC. The encoded protein is CASSVRIGGNYEQYF.